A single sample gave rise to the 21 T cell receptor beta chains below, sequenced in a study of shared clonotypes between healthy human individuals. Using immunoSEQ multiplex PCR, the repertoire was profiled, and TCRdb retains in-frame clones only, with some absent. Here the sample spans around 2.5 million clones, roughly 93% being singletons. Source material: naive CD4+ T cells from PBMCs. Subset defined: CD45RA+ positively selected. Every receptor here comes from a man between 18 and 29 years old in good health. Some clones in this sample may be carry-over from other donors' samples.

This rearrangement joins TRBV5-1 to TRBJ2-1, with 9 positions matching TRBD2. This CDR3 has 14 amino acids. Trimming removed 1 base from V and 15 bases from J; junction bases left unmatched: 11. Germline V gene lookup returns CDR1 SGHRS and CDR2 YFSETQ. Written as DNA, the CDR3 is TGCGCCAGCAGCTTGCTGTTTGCGGGAGGGCGTACGTTCTTC. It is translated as CASSLLFAGGRTFF.

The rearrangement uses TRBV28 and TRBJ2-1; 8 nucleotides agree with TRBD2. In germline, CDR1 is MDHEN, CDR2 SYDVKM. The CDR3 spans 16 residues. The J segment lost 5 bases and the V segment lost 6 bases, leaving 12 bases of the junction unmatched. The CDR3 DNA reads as TGTGCCAGCAGCTTTGTATTTACTAGCGGACACAATGAGCAGTTCTTC. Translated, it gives CASSFVFTSGHNEQFF.

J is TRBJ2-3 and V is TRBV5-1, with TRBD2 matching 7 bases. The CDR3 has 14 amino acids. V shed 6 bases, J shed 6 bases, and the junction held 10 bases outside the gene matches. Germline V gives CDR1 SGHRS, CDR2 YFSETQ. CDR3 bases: TGCGCCAGCAAGGTGTCGGGAGGATTGGATACGCAGTATTTT. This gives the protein CASKVSGGLDTQYF.

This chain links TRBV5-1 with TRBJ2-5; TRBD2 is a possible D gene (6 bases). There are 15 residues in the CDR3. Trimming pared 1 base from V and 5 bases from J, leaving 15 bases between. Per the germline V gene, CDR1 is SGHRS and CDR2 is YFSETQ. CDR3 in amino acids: CASSLSGTPPETQYF. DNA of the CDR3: TGCGCCAGCAGCTTGAGTGGGACTCCCCCGGAGACCCAGTACTTC.

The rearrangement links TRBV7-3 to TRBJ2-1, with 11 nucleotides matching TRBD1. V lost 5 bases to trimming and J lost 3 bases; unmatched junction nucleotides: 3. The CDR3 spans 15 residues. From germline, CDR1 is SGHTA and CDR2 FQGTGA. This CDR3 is CASSRGQGDYNEQFF. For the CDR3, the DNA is TGTGCCAGCAGCCGGGGACAGGGGGACTACAATGAGCAGTTCTTC.

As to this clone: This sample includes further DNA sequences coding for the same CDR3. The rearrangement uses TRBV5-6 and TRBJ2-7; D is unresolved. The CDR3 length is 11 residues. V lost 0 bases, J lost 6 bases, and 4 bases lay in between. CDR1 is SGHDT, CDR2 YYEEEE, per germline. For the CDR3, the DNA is TGTGCCAGCAGCTTGGCGGGCGAGCAGTACTTC. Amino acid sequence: CASSLAGEQYF.

CDR3 nucleotides: TGTGCCAGCAGTTGGCCGGGACAGGTAATATCGAACACTGAAGCTTTCTTT. This codes for CASSWPGQVISNTEAFF. The chain has TRBV11-2 and TRBJ1-1, with 8 bases lining up with TRBD1. The junction had 13 bases not matched to a gene; V was cut back by 6 bases and J by 1 base. The germline gives CDR1 SGHAT, CDR2 FQNNGV. The CDR3 is 17 residues long.

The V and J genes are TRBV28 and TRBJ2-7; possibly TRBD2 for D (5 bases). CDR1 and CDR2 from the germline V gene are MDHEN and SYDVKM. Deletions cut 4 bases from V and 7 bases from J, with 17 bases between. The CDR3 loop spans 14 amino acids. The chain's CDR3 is CASSYGQLLGEQYF. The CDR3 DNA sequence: TGTGCCAGCAGTTACGGGCAACTACTAGGGGAGCAGTACTTC.

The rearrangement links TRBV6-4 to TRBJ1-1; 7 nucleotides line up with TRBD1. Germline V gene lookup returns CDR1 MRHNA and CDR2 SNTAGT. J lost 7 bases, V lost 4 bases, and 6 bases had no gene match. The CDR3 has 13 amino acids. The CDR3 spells CASSVGAGGEAFF. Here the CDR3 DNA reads TGTGCCAGCAGTGTTGGCGCAGGGGGTGAAGCTTTCTTT.

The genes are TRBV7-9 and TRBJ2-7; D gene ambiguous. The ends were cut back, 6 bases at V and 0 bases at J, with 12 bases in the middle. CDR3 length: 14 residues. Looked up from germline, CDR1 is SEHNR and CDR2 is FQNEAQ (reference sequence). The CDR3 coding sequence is TGTGCCAGCAGTGACAAGGGCGGCTCCTACGAGCAGTACTTC. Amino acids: CASSDKGGSYEQYF.

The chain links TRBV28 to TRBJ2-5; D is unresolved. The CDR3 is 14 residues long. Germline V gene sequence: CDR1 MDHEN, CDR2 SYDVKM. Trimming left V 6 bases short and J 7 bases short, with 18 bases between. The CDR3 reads CASSPSSGVGTQYF. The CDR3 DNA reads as TGTGCCAGCAGCCCATCCTCTGGGGTCGGGACCCAGTACTTC.

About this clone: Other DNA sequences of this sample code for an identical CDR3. The CDR3 DNA sequence: TGCGCCAGCAGCCTACAGGGTTACGAGCAGTACTTC. Amino acid sequence: CASSLQGYEQYF. This chain connects TRBV5-1 to TRBJ2-7; TRBD1 is a possible D gene (6 bases). The CDR3 loop spans 12 amino acids. The V end was cut by 4 bases, the J end by 4 bases, with 9 bases between. Germline assignment: CDR1 SGHRS and CDR2 YFSETQ.

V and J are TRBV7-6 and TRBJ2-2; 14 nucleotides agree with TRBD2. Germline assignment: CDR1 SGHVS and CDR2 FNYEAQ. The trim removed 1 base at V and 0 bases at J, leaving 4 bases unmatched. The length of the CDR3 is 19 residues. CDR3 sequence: CASSLVTGLAGANTGELFF. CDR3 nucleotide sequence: TGTGCCAGCAGCTTAGTCACGGGACTAGCGGGAGCGAACACCGGGGAGCTGTTTTTT. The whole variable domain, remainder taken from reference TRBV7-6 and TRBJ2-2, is GAGVSQSPRYKVTKRGQDVALRCDPISGHVSLYWYRQALGQGPEFLTYFNYEAQQDKSGLPNDRFSAERPEGSISTLTIQRTEQRDSAMYRCASSLVTGLAGANTGELFFGEGSRLTVL.

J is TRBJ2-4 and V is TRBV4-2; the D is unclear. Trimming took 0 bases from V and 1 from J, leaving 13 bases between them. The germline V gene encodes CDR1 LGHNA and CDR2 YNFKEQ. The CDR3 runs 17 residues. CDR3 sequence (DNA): TGTGCCAGCAGCCAAGATCTTGGTGCCCAGGCCAAAAACATTCAGTACTTC. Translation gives CASSQDLGAQAKNIQYF.

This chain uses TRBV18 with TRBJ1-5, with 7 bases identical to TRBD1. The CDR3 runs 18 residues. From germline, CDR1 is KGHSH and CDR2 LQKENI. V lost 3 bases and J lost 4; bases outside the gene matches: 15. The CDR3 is CASSPKRTGPKGNQPQHF. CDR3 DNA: TGTGCCAGCTCACCCAAACGGACAGGCCCGAAGGGGAATCAGCCCCAGCATTTT.

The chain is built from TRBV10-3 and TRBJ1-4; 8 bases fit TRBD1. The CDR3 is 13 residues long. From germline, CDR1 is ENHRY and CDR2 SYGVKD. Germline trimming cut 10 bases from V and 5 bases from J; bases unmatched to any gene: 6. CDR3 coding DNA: TGTGCCACATTGGACAGGGAGAATGAAAAACTGTTTTTT. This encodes CATLDRENEKLFF.

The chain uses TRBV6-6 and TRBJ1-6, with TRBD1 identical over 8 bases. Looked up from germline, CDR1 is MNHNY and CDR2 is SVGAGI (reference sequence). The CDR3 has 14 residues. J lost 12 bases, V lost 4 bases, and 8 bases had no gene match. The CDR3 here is CASSLGQGRLPLHF. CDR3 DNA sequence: TGTGCCAGCAGTTTAGGACAGGGCCGGCTACCCCTCCACTTT.

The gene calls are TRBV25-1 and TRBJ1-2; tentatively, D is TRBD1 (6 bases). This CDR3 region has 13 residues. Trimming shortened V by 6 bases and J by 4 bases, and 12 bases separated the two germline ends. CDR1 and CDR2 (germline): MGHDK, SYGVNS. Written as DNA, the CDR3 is TGTGCCAGCAGCGCCGGACAGTCCTATGGCTACACCTTC. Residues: CASSAGQSYGYTF.

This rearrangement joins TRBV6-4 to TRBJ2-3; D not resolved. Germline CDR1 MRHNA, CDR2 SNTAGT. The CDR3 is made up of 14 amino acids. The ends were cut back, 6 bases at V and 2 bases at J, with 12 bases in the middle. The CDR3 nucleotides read TGTGCCAGCAGAGCACAGTCCTCCACAGATACGCAGTATTTT. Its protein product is CASRAQSSTDTQYF.

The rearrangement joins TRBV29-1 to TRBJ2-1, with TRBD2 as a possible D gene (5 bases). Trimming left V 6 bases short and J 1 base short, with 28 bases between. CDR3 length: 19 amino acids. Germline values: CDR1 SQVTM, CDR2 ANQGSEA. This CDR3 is CSVSTLVGVTPPSYNEQFF. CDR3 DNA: TGCAGCGTCAGTACACTAGTGGGAGTGACCCCACCATCCTACAATGAGCAGTTCTTC.

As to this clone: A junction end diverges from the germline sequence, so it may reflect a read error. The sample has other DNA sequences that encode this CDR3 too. The CDR3 loop reads CASSPRRKMNTEAFF. The CDR3 DNA is TGTGCCAGCAGTCCTAGACGGAAAATGAACACTGAAGCCTTCTTT. The V call is TRBV28, the J call TRBJ1-1, with no clear D. The CDR3 contains 15 residues. Germline CDR1 and CDR2: MDHEN and SYDVKM. The full variable domain, rest sourced from reference TRBV28 and TRBJ1-1, is DVKVTQSSRYLVKRTGEKVFLECVQDMDHENMFWYRQDPGLGLRLIYFSYDVKMKEKGDIPEGYSVSREKKERFSLILESASTNQTSMYLCASSPRRKMNTEAFFGQGTRLTVV.